Given below is one T cell receptor (beta chain) in context. Its antigen is currently unknown. Mismatch with germline at one junction end may stem from a read error. The data were obtained in a study of OX40 agonist ivuxolimab in advanced cancers. Across the study: Among those treated, three patients had partial responses, one with hepatocellular carcinoma and two with cutaneous melanoma. Findings of the study overall: Expanded peripheral T-cell antigen specificity went undetermined.

The CDR3 is 15 amino acids. Germline V gives CDR1 MNHNS, CDR2 SASEGT. The assay was immunoSEQ multiplex PCR, and TCRdb's table has in-frame clones only and misses some. The sample has roughly 70,000 clones; roughly 80% are singletons. Patients were ineligible given autoimmune disease history or systemic immunosuppression. This chain joins TRBV6-1 and TRBJ1-1; tentative D call: TRBD1 (5 bases). The sequence came from an adult with an advanced solid tumor such as melanoma, head and neck, liver or kidney cancer. Sample: CD4+ or CD8+ T cells sorted from blood, taken in a trial of the OX40 agonist ivuxolimab. CDR3 bases: TGCATGTCAAGTCTAAAGGGGTCAGGGACCACTGAAGCTTTCTTT. Translating gives CMSSLKGSGTTEAFF.